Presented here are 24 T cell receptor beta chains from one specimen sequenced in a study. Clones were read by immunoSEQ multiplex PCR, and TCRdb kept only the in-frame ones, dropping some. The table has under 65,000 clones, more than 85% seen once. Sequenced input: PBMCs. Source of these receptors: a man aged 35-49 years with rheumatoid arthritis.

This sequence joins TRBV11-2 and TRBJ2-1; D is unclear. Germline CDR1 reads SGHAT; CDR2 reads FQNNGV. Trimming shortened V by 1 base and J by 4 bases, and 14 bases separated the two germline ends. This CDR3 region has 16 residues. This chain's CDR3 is CASSLAASTSYNEQFF. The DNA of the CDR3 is TGTGCCAGCAGCTTAGCTGCGTCGACAAGTTACAATGAGCAGTTCTTC.

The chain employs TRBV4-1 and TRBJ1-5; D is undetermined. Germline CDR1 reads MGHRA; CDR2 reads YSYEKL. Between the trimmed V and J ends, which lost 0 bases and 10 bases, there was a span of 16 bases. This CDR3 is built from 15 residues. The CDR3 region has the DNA TGCGCCAGCAGCCAAGATAAGCCGGGTCATGGACCCCAGCATTTT. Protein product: CASSQDKPGHGPQHF.

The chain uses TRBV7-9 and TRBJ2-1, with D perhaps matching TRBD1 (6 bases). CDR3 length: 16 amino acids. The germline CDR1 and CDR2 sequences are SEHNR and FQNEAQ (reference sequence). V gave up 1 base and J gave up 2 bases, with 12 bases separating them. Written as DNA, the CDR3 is TGTGCCAGCAGCTTAGGTCCAGGGGCAGCCTACAATGAGCAGTTCTTC. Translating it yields CASSLGPGAAYNEQFF.

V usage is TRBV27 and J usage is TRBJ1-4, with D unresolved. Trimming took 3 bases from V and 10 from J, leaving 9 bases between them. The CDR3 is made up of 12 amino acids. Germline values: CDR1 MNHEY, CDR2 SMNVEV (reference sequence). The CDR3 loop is CASSFRSGKLFF. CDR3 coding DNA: TGTGCCAGCAGTTTCAGGTCTGGAAAACTGTTTTTT.

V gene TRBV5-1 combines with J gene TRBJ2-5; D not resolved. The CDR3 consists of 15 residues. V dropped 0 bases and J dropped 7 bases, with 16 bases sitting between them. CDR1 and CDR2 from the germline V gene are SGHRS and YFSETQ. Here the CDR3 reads CASSLDLNAPSTQYF. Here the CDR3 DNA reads TGCGCCAGCAGCTTGGATCTCAACGCCCCTTCGACCCAGTACTTC.

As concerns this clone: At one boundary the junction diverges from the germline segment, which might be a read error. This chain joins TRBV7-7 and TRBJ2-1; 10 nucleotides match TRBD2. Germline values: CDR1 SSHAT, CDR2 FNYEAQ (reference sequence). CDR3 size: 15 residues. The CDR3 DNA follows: TGTGCTAGCAGCCTCAGCGGGGGGGCCTTCAATGAGCAGTTCTTC. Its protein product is CASSLSGGAFNEQFF.

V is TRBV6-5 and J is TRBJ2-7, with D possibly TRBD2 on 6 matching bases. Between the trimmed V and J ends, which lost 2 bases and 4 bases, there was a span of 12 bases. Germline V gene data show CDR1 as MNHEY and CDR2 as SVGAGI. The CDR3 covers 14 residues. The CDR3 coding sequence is TGTGCCAGCAGTTACCGGAGGGATTTGTACGAGCAGTACTTC. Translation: CASSYRRDLYEQYF.

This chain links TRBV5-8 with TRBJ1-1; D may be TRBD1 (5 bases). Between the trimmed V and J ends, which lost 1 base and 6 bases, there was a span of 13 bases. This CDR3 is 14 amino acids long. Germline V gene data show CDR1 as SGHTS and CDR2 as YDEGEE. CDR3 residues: CASSLSGTFAEAFF. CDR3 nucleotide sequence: TGTGCCAGCAGCTTGTCCGGGACTTTCGCTGAAGCTTTCTTT.

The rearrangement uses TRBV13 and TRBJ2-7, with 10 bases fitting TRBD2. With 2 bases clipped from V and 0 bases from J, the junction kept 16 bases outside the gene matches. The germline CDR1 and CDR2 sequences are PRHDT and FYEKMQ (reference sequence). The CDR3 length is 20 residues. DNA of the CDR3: TGTGCCAGCAGCTTAACTCGGGAGCGGGAGGGCCCGGGAAGCTCCTACGAGCAGTACTTC. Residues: CASSLTREREGPGSSYEQYF.

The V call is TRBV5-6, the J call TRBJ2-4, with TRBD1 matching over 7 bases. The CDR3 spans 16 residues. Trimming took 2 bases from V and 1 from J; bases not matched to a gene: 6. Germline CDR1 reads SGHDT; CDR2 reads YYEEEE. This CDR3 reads CASSFTTGDAKNIQYF. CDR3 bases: TGTGCCAGCAGCTTCACTACAGGGGACGCCAAAAACATTCAGTACTTC.

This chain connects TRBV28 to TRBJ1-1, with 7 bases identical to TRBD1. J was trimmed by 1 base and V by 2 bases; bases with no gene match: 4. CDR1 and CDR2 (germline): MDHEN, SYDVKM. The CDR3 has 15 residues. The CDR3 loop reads CASSLRQGWNTEAFF. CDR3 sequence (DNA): TGTGCCAGCAGTTTACGACAGGGTTGGAACACTGAAGCTTTCTTT.

The CDR3 DNA follows: TGTGCCAGCAGCTTGGCCGCCGGAAATCAGCCCCAGCATTTT. This translates into CASSLAAGNQPQHF. The chain carries TRBV5-6 and TRBJ1-5, with unresolved D. Germline lookup yields CDR1 SGHDT and CDR2 YYEEEE. Deletions cut 0 bases from V and 4 bases from J, with 8 bases between. This CDR3 is built from 14 residues.

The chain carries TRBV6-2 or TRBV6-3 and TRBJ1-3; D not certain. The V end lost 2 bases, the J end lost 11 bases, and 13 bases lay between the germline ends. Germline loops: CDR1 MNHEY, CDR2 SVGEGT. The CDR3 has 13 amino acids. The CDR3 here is CASSYGSGLPIYF. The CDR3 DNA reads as TGTGCCAGCAGTTACGGTTCCGGTCTGCCCATATATTTT.

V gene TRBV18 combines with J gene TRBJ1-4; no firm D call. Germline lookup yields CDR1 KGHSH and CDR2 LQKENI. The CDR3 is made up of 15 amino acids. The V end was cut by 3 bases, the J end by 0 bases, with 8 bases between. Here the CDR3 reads CASSPPGTTNEKLFF. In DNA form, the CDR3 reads TGTGCCAGCTCACCCCCGGGCACAACTAATGAAAAACTGTTTTTT.

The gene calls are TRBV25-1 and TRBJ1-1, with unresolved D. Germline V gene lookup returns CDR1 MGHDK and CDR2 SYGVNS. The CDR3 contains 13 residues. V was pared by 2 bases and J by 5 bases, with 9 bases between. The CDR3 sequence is CASSEAGRTEAFF. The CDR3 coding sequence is TGTGCCAGCAGTGAAGCGGGGAGAACTGAAGCTTTCTTT.

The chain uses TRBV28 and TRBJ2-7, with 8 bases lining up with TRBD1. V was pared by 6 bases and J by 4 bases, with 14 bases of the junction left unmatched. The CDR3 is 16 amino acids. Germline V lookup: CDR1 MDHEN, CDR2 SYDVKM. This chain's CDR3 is CASSLGGQGLTYEQYF. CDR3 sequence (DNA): TGTGCCAGCAGCCTCGGAGGACAGGGACTTACTTACGAGCAGTACTTC.

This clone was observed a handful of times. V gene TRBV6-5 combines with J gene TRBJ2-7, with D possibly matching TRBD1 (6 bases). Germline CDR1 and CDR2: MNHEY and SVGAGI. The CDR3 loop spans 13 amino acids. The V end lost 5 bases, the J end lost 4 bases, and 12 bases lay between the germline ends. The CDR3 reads CASSRQVGYEQYF. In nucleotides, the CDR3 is TGTGCCAGCAGTCGACAGGTCGGGTACGAGCAGTACTTC.

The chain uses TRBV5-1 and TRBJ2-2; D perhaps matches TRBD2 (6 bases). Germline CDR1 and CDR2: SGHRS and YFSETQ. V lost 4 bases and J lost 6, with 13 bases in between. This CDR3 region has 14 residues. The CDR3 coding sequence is TGCGCCAGCAGCCCAGCTAGCGCCGCCGGGGAGCTGTTTTTT. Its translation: CASSPASAAGELFF.

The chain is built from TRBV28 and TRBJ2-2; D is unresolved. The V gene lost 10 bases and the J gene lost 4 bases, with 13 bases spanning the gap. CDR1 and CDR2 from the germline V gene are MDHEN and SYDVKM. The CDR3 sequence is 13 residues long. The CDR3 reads CATAQRITGELFF. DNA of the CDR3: TGTGCCACCGCTCAGCGCATCACCGGGGAGCTGTTTTTT.

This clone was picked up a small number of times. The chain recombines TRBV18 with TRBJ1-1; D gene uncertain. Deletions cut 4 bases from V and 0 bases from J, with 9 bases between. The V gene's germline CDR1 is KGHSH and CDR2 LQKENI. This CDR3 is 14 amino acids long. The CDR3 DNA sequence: TGTGCCAGCTCACTTACCTCGGTGAACACTGAAGCTTTCTTT. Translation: CASSLTSVNTEAFF. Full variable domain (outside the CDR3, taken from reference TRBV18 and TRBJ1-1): NAGVMQNPRHLVRRRGQEARLRCSPMKGHSHVYWYRQLPEEGLKFMVYLQKENIIDESGMPKERFSAEFPKEGPSILRIQQVVRGDSAAYFCASSLTSVNTEAFFGQGTRLTVV.

CDR3 DNA sequence: TGTGCCAGCAGTCTTGGGACTCACAGCTCTGGGGCCAACGTCCTGACTTTC. Amino acid sequence: CASSLGTHSSGANVLTF. This chain links TRBV27 with TRBJ2-6; possibly TRBD2 for D (6 bases). Trimming took off 5 bases at V and 0 bases at J, with 14 bases between the two ends. Germline V lookup: CDR1 MNHEY, CDR2 SMNVEV (reference sequence). CDR3 length: 17 amino acids.

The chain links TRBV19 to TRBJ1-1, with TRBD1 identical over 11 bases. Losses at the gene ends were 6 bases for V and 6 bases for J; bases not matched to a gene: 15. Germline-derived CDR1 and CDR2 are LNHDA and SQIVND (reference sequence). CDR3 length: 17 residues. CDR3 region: CASRLGTRTGGRSEAFF. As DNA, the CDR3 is TGTGCCAGTAGATTAGGGACACGGACAGGGGGCAGATCTGAAGCTTTCTTT.

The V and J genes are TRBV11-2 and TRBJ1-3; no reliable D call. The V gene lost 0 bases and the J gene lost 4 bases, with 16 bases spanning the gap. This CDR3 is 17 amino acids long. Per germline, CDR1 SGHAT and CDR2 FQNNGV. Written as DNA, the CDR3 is TGTGCCAGCAGCTTAGAATGGGCAGGAGGCTCGGGAAACACCATATATTTT. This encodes CASSLEWAGGSGNTIYF.

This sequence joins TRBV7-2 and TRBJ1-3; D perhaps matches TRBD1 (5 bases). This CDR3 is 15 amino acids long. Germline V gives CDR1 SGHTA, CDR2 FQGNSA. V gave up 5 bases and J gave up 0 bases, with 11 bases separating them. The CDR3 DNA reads TGTGCCAGCAGCCCAGACAGCTACTCTGGAAACACCATATATTTT. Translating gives CASSPDSYSGNTIYF.